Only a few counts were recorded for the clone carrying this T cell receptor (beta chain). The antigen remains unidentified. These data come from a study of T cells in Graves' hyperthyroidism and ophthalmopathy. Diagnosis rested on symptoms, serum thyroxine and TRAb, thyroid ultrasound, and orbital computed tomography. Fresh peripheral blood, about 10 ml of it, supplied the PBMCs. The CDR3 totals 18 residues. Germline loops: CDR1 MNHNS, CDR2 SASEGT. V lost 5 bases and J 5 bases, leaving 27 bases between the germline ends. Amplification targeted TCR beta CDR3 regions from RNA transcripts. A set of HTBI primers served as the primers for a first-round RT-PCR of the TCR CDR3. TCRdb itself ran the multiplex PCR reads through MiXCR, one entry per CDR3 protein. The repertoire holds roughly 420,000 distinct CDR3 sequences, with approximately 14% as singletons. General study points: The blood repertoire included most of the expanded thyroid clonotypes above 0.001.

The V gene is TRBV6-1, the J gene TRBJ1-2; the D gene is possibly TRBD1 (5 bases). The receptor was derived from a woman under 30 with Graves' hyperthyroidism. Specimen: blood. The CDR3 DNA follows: TGTGCCAGCAGTAGAACGTGGGACCCCGCGAGGTCGGCTTATGGCTACACCTTC. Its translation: CASSRTWDPARSAYGYTF.